One T cell receptor (beta chain) is described in this entry. The antigen remains unidentified. Germline CDR1 reads SGHTA; CDR2 reads FQGTGA. This CDR3 has 15 amino acids. Trimming removed 4 bases from V and 4 bases from J; junction bases left unmatched: 5. This entry is derived from a study of shared clonotypes between healthy human individuals. Generated by immunoSEQ multiplex PCR, the TCRdb table keeps only in-frame clones and is missing some. The table records over a million clones, roughly 96% of them present only once. Study-level points and caveats: Even with large depth, rarefaction showed that sorted-subset sequencing was incomplete.

Sample: naive CD4+ T cells sorted from blood. Described subset: CD45RA+ positively selected. The sequence was collected from a young man in good health. The V gene is TRBV7-3, the J gene TRBJ2-3; 10 bases are shared with TRBD2. As DNA, the CDR3 is TGTGCCAGCAGCTCTGGCAGCGGGAGGGCAGATACGCAGTATTTT. Translated: CASSSGSGRADTQYF.